The entry that follows covers one T cell receptor (beta chain) sequence. What it recognizes is unknown. The study ran its PCR with 60 Vbeta and 13 Jbeta primers. TCRdb's copy holds only in-frame clones and misses some; the assay was immunoSEQ multiplex PCR. This sample has fewer than 200,000 clones; approximately 79% occur once, and the top ten carry 1.3% to 1.5%. This entry comes from a study of cytomegalovirus exposure and HLA in healthy donors. Regarding the study as a whole: Diagnosis of cytomegalovirus status made by the classifier reportedly showed high specificity and sensitivity. Usually a TCR sequence was rare, but some public TCRs were found in many donors.

The CDR3 loop spans 20 amino acids. CDR1 and CDR2 (germline): MNHEY, SMNVEV (reference sequence). Losses at the gene ends were 1 base for V and 5 bases for J; bases not matched to a gene: 16. The genes are TRBV27 and TRBJ2-2; 10 bases are a match to TRBD1. The sequenced sample was PBMCs. The TCR sequence derives from a man aged 55-75 years in good health and CMV-seronegative. This CDR3 reads CASSLWTSWGTGEKTGELFF. The CDR3 DNA follows: TGTGCCAGCAGTTTATGGACCTCATGGGGGACAGGGGAGAAAACCGGGGAGCTGTTTTTT.